What follows describes a single TCR beta chain. This clone was counted only a few times. Its antigen is still unknown. No much larger clone is present one base from it, and per-base qualities are unavailable. The immunoSEQ Assay was the method used to sequence TCRbeta CDR3 regions. After extraction, genomic DNA underwent amplification by bias-controlled multiplex PCR, followed by high-throughput sequencing. From the authors' description of their analysis: To quantify the absolute abundance of every unique TCRbeta CDR3 region, sequences were collapsed and filtered. T cell fraction was estimated by normalization of TCRbeta template counts to usable DNA, with usable DNA being measured through amplification of reference genes present in all nucleated cells. Repertoire TCRs were annotated as SARS-CoV-2-specific when V gene, CDR3 amino acid sequence and J gene were exactly matched to a known reactive TCR set. The reference SARS-CoV-2 TCR set was derived from MIRA and filtered for enrichment in COVID-19-positive ImmuneCODE repertoires, a step that removed public or cross-reactive TCRs. Using the MIRA antigens, annotated TCRs were further analysed by specific ORF or by position within an ORF. Depth was the summed frequency of annotated unique rearrangements, while breadth was defined as annotated unique rearrangements over total unique productive rearrangements. Two-sided Wilcoxon rank-sum tests were used to compare TCR breadth between groups. TCRdb provides this immuneACCESS table in a form limited to in-frame rearrangements. Some clones are lacking; in checked studies, under half of them reflect an unresolved V gene, and why the rest are absent is not known. The D gene and trimming were derived from the DNA, and the V and J assignments and clone size from that table. A total of 400,000 to 500,000 clones appear in this sample, 75% to 90% of them only once. The top ten hold over 2% of the sample.

V is cut by 1 base and J by 2 bases, and the space between the germline ends is 11 bases. The CDR3 starts with the cysteine, ends with the phenylalanine, and has 15 residues. Left in the record is the CDR3 DNA by itself, 45 bases read in frame from the first base. The germline V gene supplies CDR1 LGHNA and CDR2 YNFKEQ. This sample was included in a study of Ad26.COV2.S vaccination and SARS-CoV-2 variants (dated by TCRdb to 2020 to 2022). Study-wide context: Vaccine-arm donors were drawn from COV1001, a multicentre, randomized, double-blind, placebo-controlled phase I-IIa trial of Ad26.COV2.S in healthy adults. Dosing of Ad26.COV2.S was intramuscular, at either 5x10^10 or 1x10^11 viral particles, delivered as one shot or as two shots spaced 56 days apart. The specificity and breadth of SARS-CoV-2-reactive T cell receptors after Ad26.COV2.S vaccination were assessed by TCRbeta repertoire sequencing. The TCR-sequenced set comprised about 32 samples: roughly 19 Ad26.COV2.S vaccine recipients, 5 placebo recipients and 8 SARS-CoV-2 convalescent individuals. Trial participants were randomized into five groups of five, in which low-dose or high-dose Ad26.COV2.S was given once or twice, or placebo was given on both occasions. Blinding of investigators to trial group allocation was maintained during experiments and outcome assessment.

Results the study describes overall, beyond this receptor: Comparable non-spike TCR breadth was observed between vaccine and placebo recipients, consistent with only spike being contained in the vaccine. It was noted by the authors that total T cell responses may have been underestimated by the TCR breadth and depth analyses. Ad26.COV2.S recipients had higher spike-specific TCR breadth than placebo recipients (P = 0.0014). Substantial breadth of spike-specific CD8+ and CD4+ T cell responses was reported after vaccination. The study was not powered to compare responses between vaccine doses or regimens.

The treatment or condition tag for this specimen amounts to: some 20 received Ad26.COV2.S at low or high dose, single or two shots; about 5 received placebo; per-sample allocation not given. For vaccine and placebo recipients, repertoires were sequenced using samples collected on day 63 after the first injection. Cohort 1b enrolled about two dozen adults aged 18-55 years at a single site in Boston, USA, between 29 July and 7 August 2020. Ad26.COV2.S was a replication-incompetent adenovirus type 26 vector expressing a prefusion-stabilized SARS-CoV-2 spike protein from the original Wuhan strain. The V and J segments used are TRBV4-2 and TRBJ1-1; the D gene is unclear. The starting material was peripheral blood, obtained in a trial of Ad26.COV2.S vaccine versus placebo. This TCR was sampled from a person aged 18-65 years who received the Ad26.COV2.S COVID-19 vaccine or a placebo. The CDR3 has the sequence CASSQVSGYNTEAFF. The DNA is as follows: TGTGCCAGCAGCCAAGTATCGGGGTATAACACTGAAGCTTTCTTT.